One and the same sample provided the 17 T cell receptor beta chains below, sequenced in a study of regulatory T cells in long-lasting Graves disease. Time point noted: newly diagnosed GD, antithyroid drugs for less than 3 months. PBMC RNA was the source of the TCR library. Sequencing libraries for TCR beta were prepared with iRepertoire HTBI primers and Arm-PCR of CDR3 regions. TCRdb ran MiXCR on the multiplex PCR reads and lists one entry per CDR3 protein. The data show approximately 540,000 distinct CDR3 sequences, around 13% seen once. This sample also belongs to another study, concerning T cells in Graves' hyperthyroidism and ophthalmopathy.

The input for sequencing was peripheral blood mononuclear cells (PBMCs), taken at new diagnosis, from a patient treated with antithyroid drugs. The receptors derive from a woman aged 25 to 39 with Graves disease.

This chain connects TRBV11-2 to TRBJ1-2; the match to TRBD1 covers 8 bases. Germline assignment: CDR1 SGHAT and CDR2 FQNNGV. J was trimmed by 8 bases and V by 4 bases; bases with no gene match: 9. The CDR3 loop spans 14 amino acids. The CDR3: CASSSFGQGQGYTF. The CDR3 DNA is TGTGCCAGCAGCTCATTTGGACAGGGCCAAGGCTACACCTTC.

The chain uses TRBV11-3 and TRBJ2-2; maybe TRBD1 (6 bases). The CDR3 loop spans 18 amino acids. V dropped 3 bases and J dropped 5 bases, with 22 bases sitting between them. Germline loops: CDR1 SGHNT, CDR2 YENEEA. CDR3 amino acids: CASSFCTESGENTGELFF. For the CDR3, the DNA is TGTGCCAGCAGCTTTTGTACCGAATCAGGGGAAAATACCGGGGAGCTGTTTTTT.

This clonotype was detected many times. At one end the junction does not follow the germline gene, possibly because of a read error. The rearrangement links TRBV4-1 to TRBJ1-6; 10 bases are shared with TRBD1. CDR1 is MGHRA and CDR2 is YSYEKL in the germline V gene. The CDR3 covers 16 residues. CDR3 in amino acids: CASSQDRTGGNSPLHF. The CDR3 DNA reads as TGTGCCAGCAGCCAAGATCGGACAGGGGGTAATTCACCCCTCCACTTT.

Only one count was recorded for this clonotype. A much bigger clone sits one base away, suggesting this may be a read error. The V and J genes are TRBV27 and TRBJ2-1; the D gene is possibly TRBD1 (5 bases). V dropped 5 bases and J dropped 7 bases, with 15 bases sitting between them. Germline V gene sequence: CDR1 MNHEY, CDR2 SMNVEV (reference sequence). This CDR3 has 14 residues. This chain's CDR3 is CASSVDTVGNEQFF. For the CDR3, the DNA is TGTGCCAGCAGTGTGGACACGGTAGGGAATGAGCAGTTCTTC.

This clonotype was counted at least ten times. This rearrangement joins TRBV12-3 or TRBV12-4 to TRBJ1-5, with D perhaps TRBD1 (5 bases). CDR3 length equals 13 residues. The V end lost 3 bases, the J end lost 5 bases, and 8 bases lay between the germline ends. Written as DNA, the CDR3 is TGTGCCAGCAGTTTTGGGGGATATCAGCCCCAGCATTTT. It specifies CASSFGGYQPQHF.

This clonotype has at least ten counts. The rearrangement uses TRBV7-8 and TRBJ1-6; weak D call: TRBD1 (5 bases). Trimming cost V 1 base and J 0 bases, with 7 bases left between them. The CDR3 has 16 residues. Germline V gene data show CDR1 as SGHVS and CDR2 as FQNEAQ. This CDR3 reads CASSLDGGSYNSPLHF. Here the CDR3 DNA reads TGTGCCAGCAGCTTAGATGGGGGCTCCTATAATTCACCCCTCCACTTT. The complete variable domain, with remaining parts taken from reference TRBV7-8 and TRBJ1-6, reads GAGVSQSPRYKVAKRGQDVALRCDPISGHVSLFWYQQALGQGPEFLTYFQNEAQLDKSGLPSDRFFAERPEGSVSTLKIQRTQQEDSAVYLCASSLDGGSYNSPLHFGNGTRLTVT.

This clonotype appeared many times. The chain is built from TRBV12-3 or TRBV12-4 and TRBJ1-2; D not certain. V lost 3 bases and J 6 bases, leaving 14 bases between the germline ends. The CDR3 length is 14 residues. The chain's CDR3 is CASSFGLASNGYTF. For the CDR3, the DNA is TGTGCCAGCAGTTTCGGCCTTGCGTCAAATGGCTACACCTTC.

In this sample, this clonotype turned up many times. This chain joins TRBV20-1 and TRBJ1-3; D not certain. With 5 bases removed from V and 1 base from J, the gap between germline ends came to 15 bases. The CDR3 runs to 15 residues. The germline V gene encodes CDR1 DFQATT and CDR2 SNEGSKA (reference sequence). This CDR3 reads CSARPRRTSGNTIYF. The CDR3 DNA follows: TGCAGTGCTCGCCCCAGACGGACTTCTGGAAACACCATATATTTT.

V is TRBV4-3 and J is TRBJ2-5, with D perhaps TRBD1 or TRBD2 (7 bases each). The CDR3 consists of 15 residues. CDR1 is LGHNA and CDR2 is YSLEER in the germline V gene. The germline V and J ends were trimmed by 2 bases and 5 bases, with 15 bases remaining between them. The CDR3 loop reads CASSQWGGQLETQYF. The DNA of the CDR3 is TGCGCCAGCAGCCAATGGGGGGGACAGCTGGAGACCCAGTACTTC.

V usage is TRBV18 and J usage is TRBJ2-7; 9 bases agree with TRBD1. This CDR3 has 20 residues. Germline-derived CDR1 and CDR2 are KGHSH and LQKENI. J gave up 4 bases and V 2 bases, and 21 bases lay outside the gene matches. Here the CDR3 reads CASSPTPWAEDRGNLYEQYF. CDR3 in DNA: TGTGCCAGCTCACCAACGCCGTGGGCCGAGGACAGGGGCAACCTTTACGAGCAGTACTTC.

The CDR3 DNA is TGTGCCAGCAGTTATGGGACTAGCGTCACCGGGGAGCTGTTTTTT. It encodes CASSYGTSVTGELFF. The chain carries TRBV6-4 and TRBJ2-2; 10 positions match TRBD2. V shed 5 bases, J shed 4 bases, and the junction held 4 bases outside the gene matches. Germline values: CDR1 MRHNA, CDR2 SNTAGT. This CDR3 has 15 amino acids.

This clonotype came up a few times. The CDR3 reads CASSPQSDGVNTEAFF. The CDR3 nucleotides are TGCGCCAGCAGCCCCCAGTCGGACGGAGTGAACACTGAAGCTTTCTTT. This chain links TRBV5-1 with TRBJ1-1; D not resolved. The CDR3 length is 16 residues. Germline loops: CDR1 SGHRS, CDR2 YFSETQ. Trimming shortened V by 4 bases and J by 0 bases, and 16 bases separated the two germline ends.

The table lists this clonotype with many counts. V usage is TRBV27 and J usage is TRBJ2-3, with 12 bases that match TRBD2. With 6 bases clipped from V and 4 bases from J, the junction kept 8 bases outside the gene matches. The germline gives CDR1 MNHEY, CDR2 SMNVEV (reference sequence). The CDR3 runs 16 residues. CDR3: CASSYRPSGRADTQYF. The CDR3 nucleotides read TGTGCCAGCAGCTACCGCCCTAGCGGGAGGGCAGATACGCAGTATTTT.

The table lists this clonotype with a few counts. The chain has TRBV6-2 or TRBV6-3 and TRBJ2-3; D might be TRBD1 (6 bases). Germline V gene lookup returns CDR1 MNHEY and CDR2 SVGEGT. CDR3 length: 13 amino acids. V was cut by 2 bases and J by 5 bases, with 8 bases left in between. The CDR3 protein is CASSYHRVDTQYF. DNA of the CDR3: TGTGCCAGCAGTTACCACAGGGTAGATACGCAGTATTTT.

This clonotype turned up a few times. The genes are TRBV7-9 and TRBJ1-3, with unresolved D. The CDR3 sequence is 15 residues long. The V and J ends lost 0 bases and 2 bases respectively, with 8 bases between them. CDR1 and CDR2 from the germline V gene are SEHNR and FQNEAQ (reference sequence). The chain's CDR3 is CASSLAMAAGNTIYF. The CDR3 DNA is TGTGCCAGCAGCTTAGCGATGGCTGCTGGAAACACCATATATTTT.

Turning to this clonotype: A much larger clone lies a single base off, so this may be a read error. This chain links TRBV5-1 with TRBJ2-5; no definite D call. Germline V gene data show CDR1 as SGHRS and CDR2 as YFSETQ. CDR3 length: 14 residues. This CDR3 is CACSLNSGEETQYF. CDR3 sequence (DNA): TGCGCCTGCAGCTTGAACTCAGGCGAAGAGACCCAGTACTTC. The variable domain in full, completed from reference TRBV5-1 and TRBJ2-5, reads KAGVTQTPRYLIKTRGQQVTLSCSPISGHRSVSWYQQTPGQGLQFLFEYFSETQRNKGNFPGRFSGRQFSNSRSEMNVSTLELGDSALYLCACSLNSGEETQYFGPGTRLLVL.

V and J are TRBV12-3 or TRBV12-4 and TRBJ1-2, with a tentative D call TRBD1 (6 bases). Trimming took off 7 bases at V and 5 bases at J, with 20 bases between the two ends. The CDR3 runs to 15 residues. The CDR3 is CASTESRGARYGYTF. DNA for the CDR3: TGTGCCAGCACCGAGTCGAGGGGGGCGCGATATGGCTACACCTTC.